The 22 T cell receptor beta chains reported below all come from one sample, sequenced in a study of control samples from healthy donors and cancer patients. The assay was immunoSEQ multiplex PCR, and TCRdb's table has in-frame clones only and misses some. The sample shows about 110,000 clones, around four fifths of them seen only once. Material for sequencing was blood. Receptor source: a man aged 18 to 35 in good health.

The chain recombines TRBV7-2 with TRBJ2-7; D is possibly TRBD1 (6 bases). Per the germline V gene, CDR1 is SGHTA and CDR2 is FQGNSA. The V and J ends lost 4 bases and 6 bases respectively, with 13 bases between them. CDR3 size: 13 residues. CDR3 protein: CASSYRVPPEQYF. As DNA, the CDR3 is TGTGCCAGCAGCTACAGGGTCCCCCCCGAGCAGTACTTC.

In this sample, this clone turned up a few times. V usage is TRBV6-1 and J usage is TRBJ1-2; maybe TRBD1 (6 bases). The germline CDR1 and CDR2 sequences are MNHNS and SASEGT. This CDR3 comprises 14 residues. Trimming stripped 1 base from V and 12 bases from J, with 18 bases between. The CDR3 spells CASSEVEGQGPDTF. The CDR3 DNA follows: TGTGCCAGCAGTGAAGTAGAGGGACAAGGGCCCGACACCTTC.

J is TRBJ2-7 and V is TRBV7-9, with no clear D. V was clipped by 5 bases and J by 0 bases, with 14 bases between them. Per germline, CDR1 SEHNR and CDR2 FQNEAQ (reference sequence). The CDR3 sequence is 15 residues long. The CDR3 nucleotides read TGTGCCAGCAGCCCTGGGGATACCAGCTCCTACGAGCAGTACTTC. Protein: CASSPGDTSSYEQYF.

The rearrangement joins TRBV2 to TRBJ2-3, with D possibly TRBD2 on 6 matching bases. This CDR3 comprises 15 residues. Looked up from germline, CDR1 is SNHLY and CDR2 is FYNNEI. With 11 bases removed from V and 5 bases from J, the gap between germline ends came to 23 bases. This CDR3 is CAFTRRAGSGDTQYF. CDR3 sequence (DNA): TGTGCCTTCACCAGGAGGGCGGGGTCAGGAGATACGCAGTATTTT.

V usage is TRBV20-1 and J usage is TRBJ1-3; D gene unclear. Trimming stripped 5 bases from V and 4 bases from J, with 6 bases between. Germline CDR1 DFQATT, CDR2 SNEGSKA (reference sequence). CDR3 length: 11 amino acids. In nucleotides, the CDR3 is TGCAGTGCTCCCCGCGGAAACACCATATATTTT. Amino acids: CSAPRGNTIYF.

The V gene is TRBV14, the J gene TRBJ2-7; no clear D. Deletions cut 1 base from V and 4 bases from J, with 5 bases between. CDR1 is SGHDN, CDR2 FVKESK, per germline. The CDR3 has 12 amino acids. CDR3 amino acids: CASSQVPYEQYF. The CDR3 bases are TGTGCCAGCAGCCAAGTTCCGTACGAGCAGTACTTC.

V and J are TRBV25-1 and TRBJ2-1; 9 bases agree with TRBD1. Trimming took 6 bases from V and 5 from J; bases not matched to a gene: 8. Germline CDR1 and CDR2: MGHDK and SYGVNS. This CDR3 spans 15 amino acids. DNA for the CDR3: TGTGCCAGCAGCCAAGGGACAGGGAGTAACAATGAGCAGTTCTTC. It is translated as CASSQGTGSNNEQFF.

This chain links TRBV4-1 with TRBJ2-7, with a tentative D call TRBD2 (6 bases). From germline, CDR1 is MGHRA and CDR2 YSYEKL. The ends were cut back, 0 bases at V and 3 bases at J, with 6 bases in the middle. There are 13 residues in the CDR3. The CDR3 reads CASSQEGGYEQYF. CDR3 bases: TGCGCCAGCAGCCAAGAGGGGGGCTACGAGCAGTACTTC.

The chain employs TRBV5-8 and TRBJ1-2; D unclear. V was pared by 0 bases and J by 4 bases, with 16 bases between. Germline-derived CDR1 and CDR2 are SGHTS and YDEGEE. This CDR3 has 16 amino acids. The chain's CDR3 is CASSLVGYQNLYGYTF. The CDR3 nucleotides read TGTGCCAGCAGCTTGGTGGGATACCAGAACCTCTATGGCTACACCTTC.

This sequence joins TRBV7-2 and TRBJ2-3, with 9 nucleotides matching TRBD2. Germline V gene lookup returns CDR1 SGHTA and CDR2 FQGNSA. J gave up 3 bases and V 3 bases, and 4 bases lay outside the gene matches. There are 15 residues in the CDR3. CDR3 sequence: CASSFWTSATDTQYF. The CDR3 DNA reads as TGTGCCAGCAGCTTCTGGACTAGCGCGACAGATACGCAGTATTTT.

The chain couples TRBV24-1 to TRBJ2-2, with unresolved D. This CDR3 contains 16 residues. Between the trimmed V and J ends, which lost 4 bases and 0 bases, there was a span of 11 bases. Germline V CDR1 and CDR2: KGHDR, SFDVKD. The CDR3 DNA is TGTGCCACCAGTGAGCAAGGAAAAGCGAACACCGGGGAGCTGTTTTTT. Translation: CATSEQGKANTGELFF.

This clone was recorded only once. CDR3 in amino acids: CASSQGIHNSPLHF. CDR3 nucleotide sequence: TGTGCCAGCAGCCAGGGGATCCATAATTCACCCCTCCACTTT. The chain carries TRBV14 and TRBJ1-6, with D hard to call. CDR1 and CDR2 from the germline V gene are SGHDN and FVKESK. The CDR3 contains 14 residues. The germline V and J ends were trimmed by 3 bases and 5 bases, with 8 bases remaining between them. Drawing the rest from reference TRBV14 and TRBJ1-6, the complete variable domain is EAGVTQFPSHSVIEKGQTVTLRCDPISGHDNLYWYRRVMGKEIKFLLHFVKESKQDESGMPNNRFLAERTGGTYSTLKVQPAELEDSGVYFCASSQGIHNSPLHFGNGTRLTVT.

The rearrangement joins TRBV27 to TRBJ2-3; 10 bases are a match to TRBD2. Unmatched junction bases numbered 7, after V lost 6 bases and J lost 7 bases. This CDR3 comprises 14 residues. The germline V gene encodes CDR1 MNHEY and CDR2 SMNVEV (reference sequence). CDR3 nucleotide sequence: TGTGCCAGCAGCCCTAGCGGGGGCCCTAATACGCAGTATTTT. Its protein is CASSPSGGPNTQYF.

The DNA for the CDR3 is TGTGCCAGCAGTGCCTTGGTAGCGGCACCTTCCTACGAGCAGTACTTC. Translating it yields CASSALVAAPSYEQYF. The V and J genes are TRBV6-2 or TRBV6-3 and TRBJ2-7, with D perhaps matching TRBD2 (6 bases). The CDR3 length is 16 residues. Trimming shortened V by 5 bases and J by 1 base, and 18 bases separated the two germline ends. Germline V gene lookup returns CDR1 MNHEY and CDR2 SVGEGT.

The CDR3 loop is CASRNRDRGSYTF. The CDR3 coding sequence is TGTGCCAGCAGGAACCGGGACAGGGGGAGCTACACCTTC. The chain couples TRBV6-5 to TRBJ1-2; 11 bases line up with TRBD1. This CDR3 region has 13 residues. Germline CDR1 reads MNHEY; CDR2 reads SVGAGI. Trimming cost V 6 bases and J 9 bases; bases outside gene matches: 6.

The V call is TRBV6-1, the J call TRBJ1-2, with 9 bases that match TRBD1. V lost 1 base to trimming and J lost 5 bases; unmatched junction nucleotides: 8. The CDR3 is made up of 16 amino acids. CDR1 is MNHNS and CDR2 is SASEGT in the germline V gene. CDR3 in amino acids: CASSEGGTGRRYGYTF. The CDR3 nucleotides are TGTGCCAGCAGTGAAGGGGGGACAGGGAGGCGGTATGGCTACACCTTC.

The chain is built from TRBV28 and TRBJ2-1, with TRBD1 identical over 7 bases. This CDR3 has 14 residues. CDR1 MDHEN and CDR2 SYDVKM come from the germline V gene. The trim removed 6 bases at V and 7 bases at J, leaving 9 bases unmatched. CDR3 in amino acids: CASSLPTGYNEQFF. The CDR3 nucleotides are TGTGCCAGCAGCCTCCCGACAGGGTATAATGAGCAGTTCTTC.

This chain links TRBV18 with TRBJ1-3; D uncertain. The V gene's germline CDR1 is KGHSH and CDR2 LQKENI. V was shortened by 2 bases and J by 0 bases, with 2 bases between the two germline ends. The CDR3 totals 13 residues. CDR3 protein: CASSPTSGNTIYF. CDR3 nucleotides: TGTGCCAGCTCACCAACCTCTGGAAACACCATATATTTT.

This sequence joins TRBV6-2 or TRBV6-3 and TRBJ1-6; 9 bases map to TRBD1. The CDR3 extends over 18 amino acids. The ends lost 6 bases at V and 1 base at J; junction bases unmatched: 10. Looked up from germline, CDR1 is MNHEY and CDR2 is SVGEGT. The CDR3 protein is CASSLPGQGWSYNSPLHF. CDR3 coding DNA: TGTGCCAGCAGCCTCCCGGGACAGGGATGGTCCTATAATTCACCCCTCCACTTT.

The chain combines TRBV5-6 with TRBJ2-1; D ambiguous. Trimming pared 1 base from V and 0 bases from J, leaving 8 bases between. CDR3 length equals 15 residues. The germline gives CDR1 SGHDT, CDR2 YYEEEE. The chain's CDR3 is CASSLIGFSYNEQFF. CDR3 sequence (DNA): TGTGCCAGCAGCTTGATCGGGTTCTCCTACAATGAGCAGTTCTTC.

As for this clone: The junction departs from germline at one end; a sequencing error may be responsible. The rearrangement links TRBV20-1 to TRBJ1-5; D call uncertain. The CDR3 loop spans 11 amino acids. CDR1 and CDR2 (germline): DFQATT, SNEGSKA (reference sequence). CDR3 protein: CSAGDYQPQHF. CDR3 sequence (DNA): TGCAGTGCTGGAGACTATCAGCCCCAGCATTTT.

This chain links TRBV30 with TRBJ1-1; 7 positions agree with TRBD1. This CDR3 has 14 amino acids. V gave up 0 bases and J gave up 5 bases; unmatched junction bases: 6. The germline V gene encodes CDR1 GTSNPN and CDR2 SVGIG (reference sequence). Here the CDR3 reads CAWSVIGTATEAFF. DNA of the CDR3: TGTGCCTGGAGTGTAATTGGGACAGCAACTGAAGCTTTCTTT.